The present entry profiles one TCR beta chain with its context. Per the original methods: Scientists estimated how many nucleated cells there were by amplifying reference gene primers. Sequencing used immunoSEQ multiplex PCR; TCRdb keeps in-frame clones, though not all of them. The DNA gave D and trimming, while V, J and clone size come from that table. The sample records roughly 270,000 clones, about 82% being singletons. The sample belongs to a study of blood T cell repertoires in COVID-19. Across the study: From the United States, Italy and Spain came samples of acute and convalescent COVID-19. PBMCs, B-cell-depleted T cells, or T cells were the source of the cDNA or gDNA that made up the material.

Material: peripheral blood. The source of this sequence is a man aged 50 to 59 with active or convalescent COVID-19.

CDR3 in amino acids: CASSQVKDRGKEKLFF. The CDR3 DNA reads TGTGCCAGCAGCCAAGTCAAGGACAGGGGTAAGGAAAAACTGTTTTTT. This sequence joins TRBV3-1 (or the pseudogene TRBV3-2) and TRBJ1-4, with 9 bases aligning to TRBD1. CDR1 and CDR2 from the germline V gene are LGHDT and YNNKEL (reference sequence). V trimming: 1 base; J trimming: 8 bases; junction bases outside the gene matches: 8. This CDR3 spans 16 amino acids.